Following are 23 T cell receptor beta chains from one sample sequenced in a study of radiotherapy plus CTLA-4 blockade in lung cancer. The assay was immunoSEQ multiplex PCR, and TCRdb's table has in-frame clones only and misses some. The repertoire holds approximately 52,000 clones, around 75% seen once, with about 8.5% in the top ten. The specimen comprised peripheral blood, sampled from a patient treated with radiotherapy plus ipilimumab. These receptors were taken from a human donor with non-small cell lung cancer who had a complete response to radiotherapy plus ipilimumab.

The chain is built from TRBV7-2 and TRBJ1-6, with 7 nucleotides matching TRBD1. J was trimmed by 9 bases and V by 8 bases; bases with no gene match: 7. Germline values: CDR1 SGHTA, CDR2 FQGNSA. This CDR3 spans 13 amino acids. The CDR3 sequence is CASRRQGSSPLHF. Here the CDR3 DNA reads TGTGCCAGCCGAAGACAGGGAAGTTCACCCCTCCACTTT.

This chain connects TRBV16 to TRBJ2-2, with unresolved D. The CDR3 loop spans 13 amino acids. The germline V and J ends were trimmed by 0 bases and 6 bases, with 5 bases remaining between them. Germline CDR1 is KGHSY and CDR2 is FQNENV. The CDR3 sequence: CASSQSIPGELFF. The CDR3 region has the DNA TGTGCCAGCAGCCAATCTATCCCCGGGGAGCTGTTTTTT.

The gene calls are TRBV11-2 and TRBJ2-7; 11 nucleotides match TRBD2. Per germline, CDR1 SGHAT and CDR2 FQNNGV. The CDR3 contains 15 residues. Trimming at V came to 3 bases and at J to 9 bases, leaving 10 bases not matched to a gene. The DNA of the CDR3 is TGTGCCAGCAGCTTTGGGACTAGCGGTTCCTCGGCGCAGTACGTC. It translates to CASSFGTSGSSAQYV.

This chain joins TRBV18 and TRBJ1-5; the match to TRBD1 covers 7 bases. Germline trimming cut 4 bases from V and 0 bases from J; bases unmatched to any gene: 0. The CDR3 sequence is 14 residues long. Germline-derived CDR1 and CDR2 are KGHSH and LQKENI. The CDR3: CASSQGASNQPQHF. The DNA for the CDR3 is TGTGCCAGCTCACAGGGGGCTAGCAATCAGCCCCAGCATTTT.

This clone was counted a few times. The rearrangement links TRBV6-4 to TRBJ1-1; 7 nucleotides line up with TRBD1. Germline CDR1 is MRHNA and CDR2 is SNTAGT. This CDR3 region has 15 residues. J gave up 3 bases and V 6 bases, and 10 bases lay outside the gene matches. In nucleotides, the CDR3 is TGTGCCAGCAGAGATACAGGGGTTGGGGACACTGAAGCTTTCTTT. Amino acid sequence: CASRDTGVGDTEAFF.

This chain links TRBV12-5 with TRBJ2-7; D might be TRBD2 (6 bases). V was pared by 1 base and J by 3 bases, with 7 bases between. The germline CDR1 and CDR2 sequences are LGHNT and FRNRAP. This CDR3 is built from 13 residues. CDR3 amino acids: CASGLGGVYEQYF. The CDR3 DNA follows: TGTGCTAGTGGTTTGGGGGGGGTCTACGAGCAGTACTTC. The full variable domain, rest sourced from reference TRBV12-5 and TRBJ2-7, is DARVTQTPRHKVTEMGQEVTMRCQPILGHNTVFWYRQTMMQGLELLAYFRNRAPLDDSGMPKDRFSAEMPDATLATLKIQPSEPRDSAVYFCASGLGGVYEQYFGPGTRLTVT.

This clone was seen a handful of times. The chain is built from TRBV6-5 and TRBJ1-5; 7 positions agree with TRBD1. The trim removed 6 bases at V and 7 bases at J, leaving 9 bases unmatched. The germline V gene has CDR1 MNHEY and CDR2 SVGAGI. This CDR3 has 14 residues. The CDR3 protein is CASRDGQVDQPQHF. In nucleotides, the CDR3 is TGTGCCAGCAGGGACGGACAGGTCGACCAGCCCCAGCATTTT.

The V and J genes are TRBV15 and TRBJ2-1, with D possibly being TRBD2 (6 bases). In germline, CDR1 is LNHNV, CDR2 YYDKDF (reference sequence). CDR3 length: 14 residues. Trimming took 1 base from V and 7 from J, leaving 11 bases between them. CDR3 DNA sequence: TGTGCCACCAGCAGAGGGAGGGCCTTAAATGAGCAGTTCTTC. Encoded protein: CATSRGRALNEQFF.

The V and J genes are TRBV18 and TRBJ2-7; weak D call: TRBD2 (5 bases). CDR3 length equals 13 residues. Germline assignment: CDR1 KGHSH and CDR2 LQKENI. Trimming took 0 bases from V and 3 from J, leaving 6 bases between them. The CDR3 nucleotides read TGTGCCAGCTCACCACCCGGGAACTACGAGCAGTACTTC. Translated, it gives CASSPPGNYEQYF. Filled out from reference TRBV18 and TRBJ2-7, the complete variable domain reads NAGVMQNPRHLVRRRGQEARLRCSPMKGHSHVYWYRQLPEEGLKFMVYLQKENIIDESGMPKERFSAEFPKEGPSILRIQQVVRGDSAAYFCASSPPGNYEQYFGPGTRLTVT.

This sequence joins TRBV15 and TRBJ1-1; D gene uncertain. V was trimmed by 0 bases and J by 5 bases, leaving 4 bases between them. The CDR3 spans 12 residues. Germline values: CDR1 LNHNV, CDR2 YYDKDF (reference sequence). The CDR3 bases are TGTGCCACCAGCAGAGATCAAACTGAAGCTTTCTTT. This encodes CATSRDQTEAFF.

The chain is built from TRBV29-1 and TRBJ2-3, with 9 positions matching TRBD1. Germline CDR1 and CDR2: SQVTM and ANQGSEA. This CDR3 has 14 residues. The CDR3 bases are TGCAGTGGGGACACGGGACAGGGAAGGGATACGCAGTATTTT. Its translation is CSGDTGQGRDTQYF.

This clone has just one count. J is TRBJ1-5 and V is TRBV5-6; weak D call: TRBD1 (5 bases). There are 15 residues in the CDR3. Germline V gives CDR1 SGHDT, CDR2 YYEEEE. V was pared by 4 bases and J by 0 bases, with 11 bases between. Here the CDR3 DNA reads TGTGCCAGCAGCCGTCAGGGACTTAGCAATCAGCCCCAGCATTTT. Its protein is CASSRQGLSNQPQHF.

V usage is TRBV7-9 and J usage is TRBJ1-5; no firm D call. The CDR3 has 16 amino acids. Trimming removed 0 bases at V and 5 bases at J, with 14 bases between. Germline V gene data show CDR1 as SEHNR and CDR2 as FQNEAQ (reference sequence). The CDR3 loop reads CASSLAVSLEDQPQHF. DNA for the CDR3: TGTGCCAGCAGCTTAGCGGTTAGTCTGGAGGATCAGCCCCAGCATTTT.

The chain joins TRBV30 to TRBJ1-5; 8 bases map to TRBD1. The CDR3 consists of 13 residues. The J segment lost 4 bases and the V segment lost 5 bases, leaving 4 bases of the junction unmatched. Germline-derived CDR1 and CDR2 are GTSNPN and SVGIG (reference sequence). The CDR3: CAWGGQANQPQHF. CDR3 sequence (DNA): TGTGCCTGGGGGGGACAGGCTAATCAGCCCCAGCATTTT.

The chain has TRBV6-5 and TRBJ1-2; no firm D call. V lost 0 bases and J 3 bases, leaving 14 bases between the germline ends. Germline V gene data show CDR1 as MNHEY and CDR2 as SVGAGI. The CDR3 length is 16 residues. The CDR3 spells CASSYSREGGYYGYTF. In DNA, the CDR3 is TGTGCCAGCAGTTACTCACGGGAGGGAGGGTACTATGGCTACACCTTC.

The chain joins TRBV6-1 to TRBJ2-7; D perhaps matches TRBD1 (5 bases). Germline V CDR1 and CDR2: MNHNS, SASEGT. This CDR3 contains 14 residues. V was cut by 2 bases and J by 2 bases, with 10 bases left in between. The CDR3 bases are TGTGCCAGCAGTGAAAGTGGCAGGGCCTACGAGCAGTACGTC. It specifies CASSESGRAYEQYV.

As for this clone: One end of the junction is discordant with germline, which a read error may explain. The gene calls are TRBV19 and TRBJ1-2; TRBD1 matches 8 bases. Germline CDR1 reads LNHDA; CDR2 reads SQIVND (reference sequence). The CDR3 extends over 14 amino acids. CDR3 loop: CASSISETGEFRNF. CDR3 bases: TGTGCCAGTAGTATCTCCGAGACAGGGGAATTTCGGAACTTC.

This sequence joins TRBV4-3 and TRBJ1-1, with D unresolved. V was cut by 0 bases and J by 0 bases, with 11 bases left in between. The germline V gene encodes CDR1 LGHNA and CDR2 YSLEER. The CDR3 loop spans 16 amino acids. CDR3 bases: TGCGCCAGCAGCCAAGATAAGGCGGGTTTGAACACTGAAGCTTTCTTT. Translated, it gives CASSQDKAGLNTEAFF.

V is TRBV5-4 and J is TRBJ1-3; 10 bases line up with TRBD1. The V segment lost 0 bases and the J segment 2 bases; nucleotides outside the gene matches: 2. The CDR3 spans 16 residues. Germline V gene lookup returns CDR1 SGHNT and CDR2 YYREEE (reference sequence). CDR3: CASSLAGTGAGNTIYF. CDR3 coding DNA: TGTGCCAGCAGCTTGGCCGGGACAGGGGCTGGAAACACCATATATTTT. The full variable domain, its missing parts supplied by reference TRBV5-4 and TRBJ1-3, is ETGVTQSPTHLIKTRGQQVTLRCSSQSGHNTVSWYQQALGQGPQFIFQYYREEENGRGNFPPRFSGLQFPNYSSELNVNALELDDSALYLCASSLAGTGAGNTIYFGEGSWLTVV.

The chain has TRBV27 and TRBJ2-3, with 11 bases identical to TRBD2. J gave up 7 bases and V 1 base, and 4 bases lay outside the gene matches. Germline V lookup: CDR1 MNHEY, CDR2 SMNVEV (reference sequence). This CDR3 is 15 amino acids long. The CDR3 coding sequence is TGTGCCAGCAGTTTATGGGGGACTAGCGGAAATACGCAGTATTTT. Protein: CASSLWGTSGNTQYF.

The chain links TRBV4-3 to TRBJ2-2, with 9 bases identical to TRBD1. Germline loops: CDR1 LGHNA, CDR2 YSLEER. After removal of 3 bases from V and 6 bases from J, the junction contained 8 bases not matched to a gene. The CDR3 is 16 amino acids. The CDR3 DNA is TGCGCCAGCAGCCAGAACAGGGGGCATCGGTCCGGGGAGCTGTTTTTT. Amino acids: CASSQNRGHRSGELFF.

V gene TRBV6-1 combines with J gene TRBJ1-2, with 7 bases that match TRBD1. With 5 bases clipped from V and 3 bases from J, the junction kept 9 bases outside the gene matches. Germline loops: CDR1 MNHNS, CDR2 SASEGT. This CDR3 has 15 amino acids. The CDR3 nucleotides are TGTGCCAGCAGTCCTCGGACAGGCGGGGACTATGGCTACACCTTC. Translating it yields CASSPRTGGDYGYTF.

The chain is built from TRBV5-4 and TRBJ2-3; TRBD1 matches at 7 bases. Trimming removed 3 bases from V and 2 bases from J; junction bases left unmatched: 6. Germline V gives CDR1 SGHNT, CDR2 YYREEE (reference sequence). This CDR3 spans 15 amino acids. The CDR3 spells CASSSGQRITDTQYF. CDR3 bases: TGTGCCAGCAGCTCGGGACAGAGAATCACAGATACGCAGTATTTT.